This T cell receptor beta chain was profiled in a study of blood T cell repertoires in COVID-19. In the study overall: COVID-19 samples from acute and convalescent phases originated in the United States, Italy and Spain. T cells, B-cell-depleted T cells, or PBMCs provided the cDNA or gDNA that served as material.

Original processing methods: By means of reference gene primer amplification, nucleated cell counts were estimated. Using immunoSEQ multiplex PCR, the repertoire was profiled, and TCRdb retains in-frame clones only, with some absent. That table gives V, J and clone size, and the DNA gave D and trimming. In the table there are fewer than 150,000 clones, under 80% of which are singletons. This clone was counted a single time. The V and J ends lost 4 bases and 5 bases respectively, with 12 bases between them. The CDR3 is made up of 13 amino acids. CDR1 and CDR2 (germline): SGHNT, YYREEE (reference sequence).

Specimen: peripheral blood. The TCR comes from a man aged 45-65 years with acute or convalescent COVID-19. V usage is TRBV5-4 and J usage is TRBJ2-5, with TRBD1 as a possible D gene (5 bases). DNA of the CDR3: TGTGCCAGCAGCCAAGGGGATAAGGAGACCCAGTACTTC. Residues: CASSQGDKETQYF.